The clone carrying this TCR beta chain showed up just once. The antigen is unknown. The data stem from a study of cytomegalovirus exposure and HLA in healthy donors. At the level of the study: From 150 million to 200 million T cells, an earlier analysis saw roughly 120 million unique TCR beta sequences. General study results and limits: Near-uniform donor sequencing depth was presumed by presence/absence analyses. An analysis that was carried out later associated some 17,000 TCR beta sequences with HLA alleles at 0.05 false discovery rate. Most subjects' HLA-A and HLA-B alleles were reportedly predicted from TCR beta sequences.

13 Jbeta primers and 60 Vbeta primers were used for the PCR. Sequencing used immunoSEQ multiplex PCR; TCRdb keeps in-frame clones, though not all of them. This sample has around 160,000 clones, with 75% to 80% found just once. CDR1 is SQVTM, CDR2 ANQGSEA, per germline. Trimming removed 6 bases at V and 3 bases at J, with 21 bases between. This CDR3 contains 16 residues. The receptor was isolated from a man between 35 and 55 years old in good health and CMV-seropositive. The chain links TRBV29-1 to TRBJ2-1, with D possibly being TRBD1 (7 bases). Sequencing was carried out using PBMCs. The CDR3 DNA follows: TGCAGCGTCATATCGGACAGGAGGGCCAACTACAATGAGCAGTTCTTC. This codes for CSVISDRRANYNEQFF.